What follows are 21 T cell receptor beta chains derived from one specimen sequenced in a study of T cells expressing NK-cell markers. TCRdb reprocessed the 5' RACE reads and keeps a single row for each CDR3 protein, giving no DNA. The listing contains some 600,000 distinct CDR3 sequences. The sequencing input was blood T cells: a sorted CD56 or NKG2C T cell subset, CD4+ or CD8+ T cells, or bulk PBMC T cells (not recorded which). The receptor source for this set is a man younger than 35 in good health.

The chain has TRBV7-9 and TRBJ2-1; the TCRdb D gene call, TRBD1, has no DNA to confirm it. From germline, CDR1 is SEHNR and CDR2 FQNEAQ (reference sequence). This CDR3 region has 16 residues. CDR3 residues: CASSPGSETGDQEQFF.

The V and J genes are TRBV5-1 and TRBJ1-5; TCRdb proposes TRBD1, but this gene call is untestable without DNA. Per germline, CDR1 SGHRS and CDR2 YFSETQ. The CDR3 loop spans 20 amino acids. The CDR3 loop is CASRTRPHYRLSTSNQPQHF.

The CDR3: CASSQLTGGSDTQYF. The rearrangement uses TRBV4-2 and TRBJ2-3; TCRdb indicates TRBD1, and absent DNA this call remains unverified. The length of the CDR3 is 15 residues. Germline V gene data show CDR1 as LGHNA and CDR2 as YNFKEQ.

V is TRBV7-9 and J is TRBJ2-2; TCRdb calls TRBD2, which cannot be checked without DNA. The germline V gene encodes CDR1 SEHNR and CDR2 FQNEAQ (reference sequence). This CDR3 is built from 17 residues. CDR3 residues: CASSPYPGLDNTGELFF.

The chain recombines TRBV12-5 with TRBJ2-1; TCRdb proposes TRBD1, but this gene call is untestable without DNA. The CDR3 loop spans 17 amino acids. Germline assignment: CDR1 LGHNT and CDR2 FRNRAP. CDR3 amino acids: CASGLGRLDSRYNEQFF.

The V and J genes are TRBV12-3 or TRBV12-4 and TRBJ2-1; TCRdb returns TRBD1, unconfirmable since there is no DNA. The CDR3 covers 13 residues. The CDR3 region is CASSPGVVREQFF.

This chain links TRBV6-5 with TRBJ1-6. The CDR3 loop spans 12 amino acids. Germline loops: CDR1 MNHEY, CDR2 SVGAGI. CDR3: CASGRRSSPLHF.

The gene calls are TRBV20-1 and TRBJ2-7; the D gene TCRdb calls, TRBD1, cannot be checked with no DNA. Germline-derived CDR1 and CDR2 are DFQATT and SNEGSKA (reference sequence). The CDR3 is 14 amino acids. The chain's CDR3 is CSAPRTGGFYEQYF.

The rearrangement links TRBV2 to TRBJ2-1; TCRdb calls TRBD2, which cannot be checked without DNA. Germline V gives CDR1 SNHLY, CDR2 FYNNEI. CDR3 size: 13 residues. The CDR3 is CASRAGVVNEQFF.

The V gene is TRBV20-1, the J gene TRBJ1-5; TCRdb proposes TRBD1, but this gene call is untestable without DNA. There are 14 residues in the CDR3. CDR1 and CDR2 from the germline V gene are DFQATT and SNEGSKA (reference sequence). The CDR3 reads CSGSPGHPNQPQHF.

The chain couples TRBV5-5 to TRBJ2-3; the TCRdb call, TRBD1, lacks DNA for checking. Germline values: CDR1 SGHKS, CDR2 YYEKEE (reference sequence). There are 16 residues in the CDR3. This chain's CDR3 is CASSLKGQGLADTQYF.

The rearrangement links TRBV24-1 to TRBJ1-5; the D gene TCRdb calls, TRBD1, cannot be checked with no DNA. Germline CDR1 is KGHDR and CDR2 is SFDVKD. The CDR3 extends over 17 amino acids. This CDR3 is CATSEQSRDRDSQPQHF.

The V call is TRBV4-3, the J call TRBJ2-1; TCRdb outputs TRBD2, but without DNA this stays unchecked. The CDR3 consists of 16 residues. Germline assignment: CDR1 LGHNA and CDR2 YSLEER. The CDR3 spells CASSQVGPSGREQQFF.

V usage is TRBV6-1 and J usage is TRBJ2-3; TCRdb designates TRBD2, a call that cannot be tested without DNA. The CDR3 runs to 15 residues. Per the germline V gene, CDR1 is MNHNS and CDR2 is SASEGT. The CDR3 region is CASSQGWAGTDTQYF.

This chain uses TRBV7-8 with TRBJ1-3. CDR1 SGHVS and CDR2 FQNEAQ come from the germline V gene. The CDR3 extends over 15 amino acids. The CDR3: CASKRHPSSGNTIYF.

V usage is TRBV3-1 and J usage is TRBJ2-1; TCRdb's assignment of TRBD2 cannot be checked, as there is no DNA. The CDR3 is 15 amino acids. The germline V gene encodes CDR1 LGHDT and CDR2 YNNKEL (reference sequence). The CDR3 is CASSQDPGLVYEQFF.

This chain connects TRBV7-2 to TRBJ1-1. The CDR3 extends over 15 amino acids. CDR1 is SGHTA, CDR2 FQGNSA, per germline. The CDR3 spells CASSPHGGANTEAFF.

CDR3 protein: CASSYSPSYNEQFF. The genes are TRBV6-5 and TRBJ2-1. The CDR3 spans 14 residues. From germline, CDR1 is MNHEY and CDR2 SVGAGI.

This chain connects TRBV5-1 to TRBJ2-5; lacking DNA, the TRBD2 call made by TCRdb goes unchecked. From germline, CDR1 is SGHRS and CDR2 YFSETQ. CDR3 length equals 17 residues. The CDR3 sequence: CASSLRWPSGGQETQYF. The variable domain in full, completed from reference TRBV5-1 and TRBJ2-5, reads KAGVTQTPRYLIKTRGQQVTLSCSPISGHRSVSWYQQTPGQGLQFLFEYFSETQRNKGNFPGRFSGRQFSNSRSEMNVSTLELGDSALYLCASSLRWPSGGQETQYFGPGTRLLVL.

The J gene is TRBJ2-1, the V gene TRBV6-1. The CDR3 has 15 amino acids. Per germline, CDR1 MNHNS and CDR2 SASEGT. CDR3 loop: CASSPPKGEYNEQFF.

The CDR3 reads CASNTRPGHGYTF. The chain employs TRBV12-3 or TRBV12-4 and TRBJ1-2; TCRdb proposes TRBD1, but this gene call is untestable without DNA. CDR3 length: 13 amino acids.